The 18 T cell receptor beta chains presented below share a single source sample, sequenced in a study of cytomegalovirus exposure and HLA in healthy donors. Both 60 Vbeta primers and 13 Jbeta primers went into the PCR. The table came from immunoSEQ multiplex PCR; TCRdb's copy has only in-frame clones and leaves some out. The table records about 150,000 clones, approximately 72% of them present only once. Input material: PBMCs. The receptors were sampled from a man between 18 and 29 years old in good health and CMV-seronegative.

The table lists this clone with a few counts. The chain links TRBV6-1 to TRBJ1-4, with 8 bases aligning to TRBD1. The CDR3 contains 14 residues. The junction had 6 bases not matched to a gene; V was cut back by 6 bases and J by 6 bases. Germline-derived CDR1 and CDR2 are MNHNS and SASEGT. CDR3 bases: TGTGCCAGCAGAGCCGGGACAGGAGATGAAAAACTGTTTTTT. Protein: CASRAGTGDEKLFF.

This clone has only one observation. The rearrangement joins TRBV7-2 to TRBJ2-3; unclear D gene. This CDR3 is 11 amino acids long. V dropped 2 bases and J dropped 7 bases, with 4 bases sitting between them. Germline assignment: CDR1 SGHTA and CDR2 FQGNSA. This CDR3 is CASSLFNTQYF. DNA for the CDR3: TGTGCCAGCAGCTTATTCAATACGCAGTATTTT.

The chain has TRBV19 and TRBJ2-2; possible D gene TRBD2, 5 bases. This CDR3 is built from 13 residues. The V and J ends lost 9 bases and 5 bases respectively, with 13 bases between them. Germline V gene lookup returns CDR1 LNHDA and CDR2 SQIVND (reference sequence). CDR3 nucleotides: TGTGCCAGCTTTAAACGGGATACCGGGGAGCTGTTTTTT. Amino acids: CASFKRDTGELFF.

V usage is TRBV6-1 and J usage is TRBJ2-7; D uncertain. CDR1 MNHNS and CDR2 SASEGT come from the germline V gene. Trimming pared 6 bases from V and 0 bases from J, leaving 9 bases between. This CDR3 contains 13 residues. CDR3 region: CASSKGDSYEQYV. The CDR3, as DNA: TGTGCCAGCAGCAAAGGCGACTCCTACGAGCAGTACGTC.

The chain is built from TRBV9 and TRBJ1-1; TRBD1 matches 9 bases. This CDR3 spans 15 amino acids. The ends lost 0 bases at V and 2 bases at J; junction bases unmatched: 2. Germline CDR1 SGDLS, CDR2 YYNGEE. CDR3 amino acids: CASSVVTGGNTEAFF. CDR3 DNA: TGTGCCAGCAGCGTAGTAACAGGGGGCAACACTGAAGCTTTCTTT.

The chain joins TRBV5-1 to TRBJ2-2; 14 nucleotides match TRBD2. CDR1 is SGHRS and CDR2 is YFSETQ in the germline V gene. The CDR3 consists of 17 residues. V lost 4 bases to trimming and J lost 0 bases; unmatched junction nucleotides: 2. For the CDR3, the DNA is TGCGCCAGCAGCAGACTAGCGGGGGGGACGAACACCGGGGAGCTGTTTTTT. The encoded protein is CASSRLAGGTNTGELFF.

The CDR3 sequence is CASSGQGINQPQHF. The CDR3 DNA is TGTGCCAGCAGTGGACAGGGGATCAATCAGCCCCAGCATTTT. This rearrangement joins TRBV2 to TRBJ1-5; TRBD1 matches 8 bases. Trimming cost V 4 bases and J 3 bases; bases outside gene matches: 2. This CDR3 spans 14 amino acids. Germline V gene lookup returns CDR1 SNHLY and CDR2 FYNNEI.

The genes are TRBV6-1 and TRBJ2-4; maybe TRBD2 (6 bases). V lost 2 bases, J lost 6 bases, and 8 bases lay in between. Germline V CDR1 and CDR2: MNHNS, SASEGT. This CDR3 has 13 amino acids. The CDR3 here is CASSEPSVNIQYF. Here the CDR3 DNA reads TGTGCCAGCAGTGAACCTAGCGTAAACATTCAGTACTTC.

The chain uses TRBV7-2 and TRBJ1-1; TRBD1 agrees at 12 bases. The CDR3 has 17 amino acids. V lost 2 bases to trimming and J lost 5 bases; unmatched junction nucleotides: 9. CDR1 and CDR2 (germline): SGHTA, FQGNSA. Here the CDR3 DNA reads TGTGCCAGCAGCTTAACGGCCGGGACAGGGGGCATGACTGAAGCTTTCTTT. Amino acids: CASSLTAGTGGMTEAFF.

The rearrangement uses TRBV29-1 and TRBJ1-1; the match to TRBD1 covers 7 bases. Germline CDR1 is SQVTM and CDR2 is ANQGSEA. V shed 8 bases, J shed 6 bases, and the junction held 15 bases outside the gene matches. The CDR3 totals 14 residues. The CDR3 sequence is CSTSEGQIWPEAFF. The CDR3 DNA follows: TGCAGCACCAGTGAGGGACAGATCTGGCCTGAAGCTTTCTTT.

The sample holds a few counts of this clone. This chain's CDR3 is CASSARQGLMNTEAFF. The CDR3 nucleotides read TGTGCCAGCAGCGCTCGACAGGGGCTCATGAACACTGAAGCTTTCTTT. The chain joins TRBV9 to TRBJ1-1, with 8 bases matching TRBD1. The length of the CDR3 is 16 residues. With V trimmed by 3 bases and J by 0 bases, 7 bases remained unmatched. The germline V gene has CDR1 SGDLS and CDR2 YYNGEE.

In this sample, this clone turned up a few times. The rearrangement links TRBV27 to TRBJ1-6; TRBD1 is a possible D gene (5 bases). CDR1 is MNHEY, CDR2 SMNVEV, per germline (reference sequence). Trimming stripped 3 bases from V and 10 bases from J, with 13 bases between. There are 14 residues in the CDR3. CDR3 nucleotide sequence: TGTGCCAGCAGTTTCAACCAGGGTGTCTCACCCCTCCACTTT. Protein sequence: CASSFNQGVSPLHF.

The chain links TRBV25-1 to TRBJ2-7; D is possibly TRBD1 (6 bases). The germline gives CDR1 MGHDK, CDR2 SYGVNS. V lost 4 bases, J lost 2 bases, and 9 bases lay in between. The CDR3 is 13 residues long. CDR3 DNA sequence: TGTGCCAGCAGTGCTACAGGGACCTACGAGCAGTACTTC. Its translation: CASSATGTYEQYF.

The chain carries TRBV5-4 and TRBJ2-1, with a weak D call TRBD1 (6 bases). Per germline, CDR1 SGHNT and CDR2 YYREEE (reference sequence). Trimming stripped 4 bases from V and 2 bases from J, with 19 bases between. The CDR3 covers 17 residues. CDR3 nucleotide sequence: TGTGCCAGCAGCAAAGGACAGATTTCCTTTACCTACAATGAGCAGTTCTTC. Translation gives CASSKGQISFTYNEQFF.

The genes are TRBV28 and TRBJ1-4; no clear D. Trimming removed 8 bases at V and 6 bases at J, with 16 bases between. The CDR3 runs 14 residues. Looked up from germline, CDR1 is MDHEN and CDR2 is SYDVKM. CDR3 sequence reads: CASLGPAGDEKLFF. The CDR3 coding sequence is TGTGCCAGCCTAGGGCCTGCGGGCGATGAAAAACTGTTTTTT.

The CDR3 is CASSPTGTGGAYYGYTF. CDR3 DNA sequence: TGTGCCAGCAGCCCAACCGGGACAGGGGGCGCGTACTATGGCTACACCTTC. The rearrangement links TRBV11-2 to TRBJ1-2, with 12 nucleotides matching TRBD1. The V and J ends lost 5 bases and 3 bases, in that order; junction bases with no gene match: 10. This CDR3 contains 17 residues. Germline-derived CDR1 and CDR2 are SGHAT and FQNNGV. Full variable domain (rest looked up from reference TRBV11-2 and TRBJ1-2): EAGVAQSPRYKIIEKRQSVAFWCNPISGHATLYWYQQILGQGPKLLIQFQNNGVVDDSQLPKDRFSAERLKGVDSTLKIQPAKLEDSAVYLCASSPTGTGGAYYGYTFGSGTRLTVV.

This chain connects TRBV4-2 to TRBJ2-3; 8 positions match TRBD2. The CDR3 totals 16 residues. Germline V gene sequence: CDR1 LGHNA, CDR2 YNFKEQ. After removal of 0 bases from V and 3 bases from J, the junction contained 5 bases not matched to a gene. In DNA form, the CDR3 reads TGTGCCAGCAGCCAAGAGACGGGGGGGCCGACAGATACGCAGTATTTT. Protein sequence: CASSQETGGPTDTQYF.

The CDR3 loop is CASSRTGVGNTIYF. The CDR3 nucleotides are TGTGCCAGCAGCCGGACAGGGGTTGGAAACACCATATATTTT. The chain employs TRBV21-1 and TRBJ1-3; the table calls TRBD1, which could not be checked here. TRBV21-1 is classified as a pseudogene. The CDR3 extends over 14 amino acids.